This entry is about one T cell receptor beta chain. Its antigen is not known. The source of the sample is a study of OX40 agonist ivuxolimab in advanced cancers. Study details: At approximately 83% male, the cohort had a mean age of approximately 64 years, ranging from about 20 to 79. Partial responses were recorded for three patients, including one with hepatocellular carcinoma and two with cutaneous melanoma. Study-level findings and limits: CD4+ and CD8+ blood T cells expanded clonally by week 6 at 0.1 to 3.0 mg/kg.

Profiled with immunoSEQ multiplex PCR; TCRdb holds only in-frame clones, not every one. The data contain approximately 89,000 clones, approximately 91% of them singletons. With 3 bases clipped from V and 8 bases from J, the junction kept 1 base outside the gene matches. The CDR3 is made up of 12 amino acids. Germline CDR1 ENHRY, CDR2 SYGVKD. The chain carries TRBV10-3 and TRBJ2-1; 7 nucleotides align to TRBD2. This clonotype was sampled from an adult with an advanced solid tumor such as melanoma, head and neck, liver or kidney cancer. This material consisted of CD4+ or CD8+ T cells sorted from blood, taken in a trial of the OX40 agonist ivuxolimab. The CDR3 DNA reads as TGTGCCATCAGTGAACGGGAGGATGAGCAGTTCTTC. Residues: CAISEREDEQFF.